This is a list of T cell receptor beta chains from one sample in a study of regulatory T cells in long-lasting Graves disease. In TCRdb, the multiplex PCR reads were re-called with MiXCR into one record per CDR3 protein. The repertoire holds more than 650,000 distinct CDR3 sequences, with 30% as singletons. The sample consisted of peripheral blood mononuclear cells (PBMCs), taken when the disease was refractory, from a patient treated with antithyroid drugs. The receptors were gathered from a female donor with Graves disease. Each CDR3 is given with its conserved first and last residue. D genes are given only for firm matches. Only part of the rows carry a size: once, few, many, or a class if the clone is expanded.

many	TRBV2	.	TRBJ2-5	TGTGCCAGCAGCTCCCGGACTCTGGAGACCCAGTACTTC	CASSSRTLETQYF
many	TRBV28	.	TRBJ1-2	TGTGCCAGCAACTCCCCCTCGGGCAGAACCAAAAGCCTATATGGCTACACCTTC	CASNSPSGRTKSLYGYTF
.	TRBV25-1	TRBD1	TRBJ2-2	TGTGCCAGCCGTCCGGGACAGAGTTCCACCGGGGAGCTGTTTTTT	CASRPGQSSTGELFF
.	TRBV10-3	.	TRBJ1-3	TGTGCCACCGGATTGGACAGCTCTGGAAACACCATATATTTT	CATGLDSSGNTIYF
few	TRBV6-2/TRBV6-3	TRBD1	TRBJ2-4	TGTGCCAGCAGGGCACAGGGGGACCCCAAAAACATTCAGTACTTC	CASRAQGDPKNIQYF
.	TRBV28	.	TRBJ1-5	TGTGCCAGCAGTTTATGGCAGGTCGGTCAGTCCCAGCATTTT	CASSLWQVGQSQHF
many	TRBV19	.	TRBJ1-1	TGTGCCAGTAGTAAGCGTCCCACGCAGGTGGGGACTGAAGCTTTCTTT	CASSKRPTQVGTEAFF
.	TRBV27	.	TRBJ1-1	TGTGCCAGCATTCCGTCTGACCAGGGCGGGCGGGCTTTCTTT	CASIPSDQGGRAFF
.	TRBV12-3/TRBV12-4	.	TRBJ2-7	TGTGCCAGCAGCTTAGGTCTAGCGACACCCTACGAGCAGTACTTC	CASSLGLATPYEQYF
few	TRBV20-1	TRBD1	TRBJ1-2	TGCAGTGCTAGCAGGGGGCAGGACTATGGCTACACCTTC	CSASRGQDYGYTF
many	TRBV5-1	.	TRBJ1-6	TGCGCCAGCAGCTTTAAGGGGCCTAATTCACCCCTCCACTTT	CASSFKGPNSPLHF
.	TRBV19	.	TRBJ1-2	TGTGCCAGTAGGGAGGGGACTACTAACTATGGCTACACCTTC	CASREGTTNYGYTF
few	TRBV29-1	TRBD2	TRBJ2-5	TGCAGCGTTGCGGGGGAGGGTGATGGCAGCCCTTGGGAGACCCAGTACTTC	CSVAGEGDGSPWETQYF
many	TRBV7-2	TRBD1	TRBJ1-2	TGTGCCAGCAGCTTGACAGGGACCAACTATGGCTACACCTTC	CASSLTGTNYGYTF
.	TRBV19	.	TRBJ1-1	TGTGCCAGTAGTTCCTCAGGGGCCCACACTGAAGCTTTCTTT	CASSSSGAHTEAFF
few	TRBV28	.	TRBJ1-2	TGTGCCAGCATTGGGGGGATTGATGGCTACACCTTC	CASIGGIDGYTF
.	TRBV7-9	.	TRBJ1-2	TGTGCCAGCATCCCAAGCACGGGGGAAAAGGGCTACACCTTC	CASIPSTGEKGYTF
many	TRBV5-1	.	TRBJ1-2	TGCGCCAGCAGCCCAGGGCTGTATGGGATCGGCTACACCTTC	CASSPGLYGIGYTF
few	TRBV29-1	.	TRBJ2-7	TGCAGCGTCTGGGGAGGCAGGGGCTACGAGCAGTACTTC	CSVWGGRGYEQYF
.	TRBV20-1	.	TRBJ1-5	TGCAGTACTGGACACTTGAATAGCAATCAGCCCCAGCATTTT	CSTGHLNSNQPQHF
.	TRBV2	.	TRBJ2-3	TGTGCCAGCAGTGATCCAGGGGATGTCGCAGATACGCAGTATTTT	CASSDPGDVADTQYF
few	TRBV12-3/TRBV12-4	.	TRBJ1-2	TGTGCCAGCAGCGGGACACCGGGTAACTATGGCTACACCTTC	CASSGTPGNYGYTF
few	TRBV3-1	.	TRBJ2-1	TGTGCCAGCAGCTCCAGGACAGTTTACAATGAGCAGTTCTTC	CASSSRTVYNEQFF
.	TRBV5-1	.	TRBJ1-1	TGCGCCAGCACCTTACAGAATCCCACCACTGAAGCTTTCTTT	CASTLQNPTTEAFF
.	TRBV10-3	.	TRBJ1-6	TGTGCCATCAGTGTAGGAGCAGTCCGAAATTCACCCCTCCACTTT	CAISVGAVRNSPLHF
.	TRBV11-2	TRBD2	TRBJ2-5	TGTGCCAGCAGCTCCCTAGCGGGAGTGTCGGGGGAGACCCAGTACTTC	CASSSLAGVSGETQYF
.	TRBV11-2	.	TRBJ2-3	TGTGCCAGCAGCTTAAACCCATCGGATACGCAGTATTTT	CASSLNPSDTQYF
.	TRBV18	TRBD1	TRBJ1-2	TGTGCCAGCTCACTCCCAGGGACAGAGGACGGCTACACCTTC	CASSLPGTEDGYTF
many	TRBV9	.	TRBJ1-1	TGTGCCAGCAGCGTCGGGCCGAACACTGAAGCTTTCTTT	CASSVGPNTEAFF
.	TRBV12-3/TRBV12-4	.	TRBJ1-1	TGTGCCAGCAGTTTAATTTCAGGGTCTGGCACTGAAGCTTTCTTT	CASSLISGSGTEAFF
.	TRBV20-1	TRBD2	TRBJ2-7	TGCAGTGCTAGTAAGAGCGGGACCCCCTACGAGCAGTACTTC	CSASKSGTPYEQYF
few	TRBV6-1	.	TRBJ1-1	TGTGCCAGCAGTACCGGGACGGTGAACACTGAAGCTTTCTTT	CASSTGTVNTEAFF
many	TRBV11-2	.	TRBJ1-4	TGTGCCAGCAGCTTAGGCGAACTGTGGACGGTAGAAAAACTGTTTTTT	CASSLGELWTVEKLFF
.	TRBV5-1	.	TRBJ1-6	TGCGCCAGCAGCTTGAGTTGGAGGGAGAGCTCCTATAATTCACCCCTCCACTTT	CASSLSWRESSYNSPLHF
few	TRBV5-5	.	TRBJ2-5	TGTGCCAGCAGCTCGCATCCGACCATAGCAGAGACCCAGTACTTC	CASSSHPTIAETQYF
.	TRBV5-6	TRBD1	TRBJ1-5	TGTGCCAGCAGCTTGGTAAAGGGGGCTGGGAGCAATCAGCCCCAGCATTTT	CASSLVKGAGSNQPQHF
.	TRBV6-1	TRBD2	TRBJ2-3	TGTGCCAGCAGGCGGACTAGCGGACGCACAGATACGCAGTATTTT	CASRRTSGRTDTQYF
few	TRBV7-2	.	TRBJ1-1	TGTGCCAGCAGATCCCCCCTCACTCAGAACACTGAAGCTTTCTTT	CASRSPLTQNTEAFF
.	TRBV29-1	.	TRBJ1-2	TGCAGCGTTGAAGATAGGGCGGACAGTGATACCTATGGCTACACCTTC	CSVEDRADSDTYGYTF
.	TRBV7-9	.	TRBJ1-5	TGTGCCAGCAGCTTCGGAGGTCGGGGACACAATCAGCCCCAGCATTTT	CASSFGGRGHNQPQHF
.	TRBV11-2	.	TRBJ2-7	TGTGCCAGCAGCTTTTATGGTCGGGGAGGCGAGCAGTACTTC	CASSFYGRGGEQYF
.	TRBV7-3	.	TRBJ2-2	TGTGCCAGCAGCTCTCTCGTTGCCGGGGAGCTGTTTTTT	CASSSLVAGELFF
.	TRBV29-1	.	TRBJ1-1	TGCAGCGTTGTAAGTGACATGAGCACTGAAGCTTTCTTT	CSVVSDMSTEAFF
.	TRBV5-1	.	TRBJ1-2	TGCGCCAGCAGCTTTATGGTTGAGTGGGGCTATGGCTACACCTTC	CASSFMVEWGYGYTF
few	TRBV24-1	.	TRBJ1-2	TGTGCCACCAGTGATTTTGGGCAGGGCTATGGCTACACCTTC	CATSDFGQGYGYTF
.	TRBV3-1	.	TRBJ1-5	TGTGCCAGCAGCCAAAGGGAACGCCAGCCCCAGCATTTT	CASSQRERQPQHF
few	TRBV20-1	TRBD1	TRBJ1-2	TGCAGTGCTTTGCCGACAGGGTATCACTATGGCTACACCTTC	CSALPTGYHYGYTF
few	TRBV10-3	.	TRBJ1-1	TGTGCCTACATTCCTCGCCCGGGTTCTGAAGCTTTCTTT	CAYIPRPGSEAFF
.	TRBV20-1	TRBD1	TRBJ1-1	TGCAGTGCTGGGAGACAGGGGCTCCCCACTGAAGCTTTCTTT	CSAGRQGLPTEAFF
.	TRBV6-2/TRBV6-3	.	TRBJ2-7	TGTGCCAGCAGTTATTTTGGCTCCGAGCAGTACTTC	CASSYFGSEQYF